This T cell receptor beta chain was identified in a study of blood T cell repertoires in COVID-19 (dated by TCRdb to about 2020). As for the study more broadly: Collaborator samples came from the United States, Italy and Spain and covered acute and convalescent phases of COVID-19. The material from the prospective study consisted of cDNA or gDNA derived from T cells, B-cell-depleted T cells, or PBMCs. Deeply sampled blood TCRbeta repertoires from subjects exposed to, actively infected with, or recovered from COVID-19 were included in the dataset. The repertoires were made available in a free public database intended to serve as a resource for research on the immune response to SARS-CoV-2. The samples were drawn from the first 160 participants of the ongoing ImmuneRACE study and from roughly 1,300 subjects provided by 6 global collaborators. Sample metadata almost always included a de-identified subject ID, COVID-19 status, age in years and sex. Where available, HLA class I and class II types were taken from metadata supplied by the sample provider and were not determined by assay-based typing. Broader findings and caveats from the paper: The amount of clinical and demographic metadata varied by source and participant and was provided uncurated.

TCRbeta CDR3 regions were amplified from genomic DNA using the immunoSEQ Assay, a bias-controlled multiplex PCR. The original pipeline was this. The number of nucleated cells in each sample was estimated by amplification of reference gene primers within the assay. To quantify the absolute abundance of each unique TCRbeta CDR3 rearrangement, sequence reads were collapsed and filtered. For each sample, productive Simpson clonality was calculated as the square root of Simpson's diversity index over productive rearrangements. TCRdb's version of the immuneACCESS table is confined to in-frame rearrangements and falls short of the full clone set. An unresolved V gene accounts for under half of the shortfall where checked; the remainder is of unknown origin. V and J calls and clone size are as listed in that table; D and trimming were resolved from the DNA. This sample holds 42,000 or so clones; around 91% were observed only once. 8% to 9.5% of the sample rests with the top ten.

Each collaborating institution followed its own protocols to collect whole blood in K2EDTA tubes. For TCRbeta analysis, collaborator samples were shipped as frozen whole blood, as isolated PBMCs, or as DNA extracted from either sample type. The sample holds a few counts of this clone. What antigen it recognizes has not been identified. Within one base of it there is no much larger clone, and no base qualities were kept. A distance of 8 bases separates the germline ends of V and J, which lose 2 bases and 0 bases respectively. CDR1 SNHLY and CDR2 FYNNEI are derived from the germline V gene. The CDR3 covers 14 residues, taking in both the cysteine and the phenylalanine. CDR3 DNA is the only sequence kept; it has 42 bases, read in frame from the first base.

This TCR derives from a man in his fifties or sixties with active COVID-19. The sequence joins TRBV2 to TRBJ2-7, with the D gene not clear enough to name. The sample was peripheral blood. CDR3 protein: CASSESGSSYEQYF. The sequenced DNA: TGTGCCAGCAGTGAAAGTGGCAGCTCCTACGAGCAGTACTTC.